Below, 29 T cell receptor beta chains from the same sample are listed, as sequenced in a study of shared clonotypes between healthy human individuals. The data were produced by immunoSEQ multiplex PCR, yet TCRdb's version contains in-frame clones alone and is incomplete. The table records 780,000 or so clones, approximately 72% of them present only once. The sample consisted of memory CD4+ T cells sorted from blood. The sample's subset: CD45RA-negative fraction. All receptors come from a woman aged 25 to 45 in good health.

V gene TRBV6-1 combines with J gene TRBJ1-2, with D perhaps TRBD1 (6 bases). Germline CDR1 MNHNS, CDR2 SASEGT. V lost 5 bases and J lost 5, with 15 bases in between. The CDR3 sequence is 14 residues long. CDR3 protein: CASSYRTAPYGYTF. In DNA, the CDR3 is TGTGCCAGCAGTTATCGGACAGCTCCTTATGGCTACACCTTC.

The CDR3 sequence: CASRGGPQNEQFF. CDR3 DNA sequence: TGTGCCAGCCGGGGAGGGCCGCAGAATGAGCAGTTCTTC. J is TRBJ2-1 and V is TRBV7-3; 7 positions match TRBD2. Per the germline V gene, CDR1 is SGHTA and CDR2 is FQGTGA. CDR3 length equals 13 residues. Trimming removed 8 bases from V and 7 bases from J; junction bases left unmatched: 8.

V is TRBV25-1 and J is TRBJ1-4, with D maybe TRBD1 (6 bases). CDR1 is MGHDK, CDR2 SYGVNS, per germline. Trimming removed 5 bases at V and 8 bases at J, with 21 bases between. The CDR3 is 16 residues long. CDR3 coding DNA: TGTGCCAGCAGTCACCGATCACAGGGCTTTTTCGAAAAACTGTTTTTT. This gives the protein CASSHRSQGFFEKLFF. The entire variable domain, with the rest obtained from reference TRBV25-1 and TRBJ1-4, is as follows: EADIYQTPRYLVIGTGKKITLECSQTMGHDKMYWYQQDPGMELHLIHYSYGVNSTEKGDLSSESTVSRIRTEHFPLTLESARPSHTSQYLCASSHRSQGFFEKLFFGSGTQLSVL.

To note about this clone: The identical CDR3 is also encoded by other nucleotide sequences in the sample. V gene TRBV7-9 combines with J gene TRBJ2-7; D remains unclear. Germline V gene sequence: CDR1 SEHNR, CDR2 FQNEAQ (reference sequence). V was shortened by 1 base and J by 1 base, with 5 bases between the two germline ends. This CDR3 has 13 amino acids. Written as DNA, the CDR3 is TGTGCCAGCAGCTTAGACACGTCCTACGAGCAGTACTTC. Translation: CASSLDTSYEQYF.

The J gene is TRBJ1-5, the V gene TRBV5-8; 12 bases are shared with TRBD1. The CDR3 spans 15 residues. V trimming: 7 bases; J trimming: 6 bases; junction bases outside the gene matches: 8. Germline CDR1 reads SGHTS; CDR2 reads YDEGEE. The CDR3 DNA reads TGTGCCAGCGGCTCGGGACAGGGGGCCGCTCAGCCCCAGCATTTT. Its translation is CASGSGQGAAQPQHF.

This chain links TRBV5-4 with TRBJ1-2; D call uncertain. Germline CDR1 SGHNT, CDR2 YYREEE (reference sequence). Between the trimmed V and J ends, which lost 2 bases and 8 bases, there was a span of 19 bases. The CDR3 is 15 residues long. The CDR3 DNA is TGTGCCAGCAGCTTTAATCCAGGCCCTAAAGGGGGCTACACCTTC. This codes for CASSFNPGPKGGYTF.

This chain links TRBV7-6 with TRBJ2-3, with TRBD2 matching over 14 bases. Trimming removed 5 bases from V and 5 bases from J; junction bases left unmatched: 9. CDR3 length equals 17 residues. Germline loops: CDR1 SGHVS, CDR2 FNYEAQ. The chain's CDR3 is CASSPGTSGSDRDTQYF. DNA for the CDR3: TGTGCCAGCAGCCCTGGGACTAGCGGGAGTGACAGAGATACGCAGTATTTT.

This rearrangement joins TRBV4-1 to TRBJ2-7; TRBD1 aligns across 7 bases. This CDR3 is built from 18 residues. Trimming at V came to 0 bases and at J to 0 bases, leaving 11 bases not matched to a gene. Germline-derived CDR1 and CDR2 are MGHRA and YSYEKL. CDR3 sequence reads: CASSQEPSRGQYSYEQYF. CDR3 DNA: TGCGCCAGCAGCCAAGAACCCTCACGGGGACAGTACTCCTACGAGCAGTACTTC.

This clone was detected ten times or more. This chain connects TRBV7-9 to TRBJ2-3; unclear D gene. This CDR3 comprises 13 residues. Germline CDR1 and CDR2: SEHNR and FQNEAQ (reference sequence). Trimming removed 3 bases from V and 2 bases from J, with 6 bases in between. The CDR3 nucleotides read TGTGCCAGCAGCTTCCATTCCACAGATACGCAGTATTTT. Translated, it gives CASSFHSTDTQYF.

This clone was detected a few times. The rearrangement joins TRBV6-4 to TRBJ2-5; a possible D gene is TRBD2 (6 bases). This CDR3 comprises 14 residues. V was clipped by 7 bases and J by 5 bases, with 17 bases between them. Per germline, CDR1 MRHNA and CDR2 SNTAGT. CDR3 in amino acids: CASKGGAEGETQYF. In DNA, the CDR3 is TGTGCCAGCAAGGGCGGGGCAGAGGGGGAGACCCAGTACTTC.

This clone was observed once. This rearrangement joins TRBV6-6 to TRBJ2-7, with 10 positions matching TRBD2. CDR3 length equals 14 residues. V was pared by 5 bases and J by 2 bases, with 3 bases of the junction left unmatched. Germline lookup yields CDR1 MNHNY and CDR2 SVGAGI (reference sequence). The CDR3 region is CASSPSGSTYEQYF. The CDR3, as DNA: TGTGCCAGCAGTCCTAGCGGGAGCACCTACGAGCAGTACTTC.

The chain couples TRBV18 to TRBJ2-3; 12 bases map to TRBD1. Looked up from germline, CDR1 is KGHSH and CDR2 is LQKENI. The CDR3 totals 15 residues. V trimming: 7 bases; J trimming: 5 bases; junction bases outside the gene matches: 7. The CDR3, as DNA: TGTGCCAGCTTCACCGGGACAGGGGGCAAAGATACGCAGTATTTT. This sequence encodes CASFTGTGGKDTQYF.

The table lists this clone with a count of one. The chain combines TRBV1 with TRBJ2-5; the DNA was not compared with TRBD2, the D call given in the table. TRBV1 is tagged as a pseudogene. There are 14 residues in the CDR3. CDR3 amino acids: CTSSPGLAQETQYF. For the CDR3, the DNA is TGCACCAGCAGCCCGGGACTAGCTCAAGAGACCCAGTACTTC.

The V gene is TRBV19, the J gene TRBJ1-4; D remains unclear. Trimming took off 7 bases at V and 5 bases at J, with 20 bases between the two ends. Germline values: CDR1 LNHDA, CDR2 SQIVND (reference sequence). The CDR3 consists of 16 residues. The CDR3: CASKPGHTLMNEKLFF. CDR3 in DNA: TGTGCCAGTAAACCAGGCCACACTCTAATGAATGAAAAACTGTTTTTT.

The V gene is TRBV28, the J gene TRBJ2-7; 12 bases are a match to TRBD1. The CDR3 has 18 residues. Germline CDR1 reads MDHEN; CDR2 reads SYDVKM. Unmatched junction bases numbered 15, after V lost 8 bases and J lost 1 base. CDR3 nucleotides: TGTGCCAGCGGATCGCCCGGGACAGGGGGCTCGAGGTCCTACGAGCAGTACTTC. It specifies CASGSPGTGGSRSYEQYF.

The chain uses TRBV29-1 and TRBJ2-7; weak D call: TRBD1 (6 bases). The CDR3 runs 15 residues. In germline, CDR1 is SQVTM, CDR2 ANQGSEA. Trimming took off 4 bases at V and 6 bases at J, with 22 bases between the two ends. The CDR3 protein is CSVVGRGQGSGEQYF. The CDR3 region has the DNA TGCAGCGTTGTGGGTAGGGGCCAGGGGAGCGGCGAGCAGTACTTC.

The genes are TRBV11-2 and TRBJ2-3; no clear D. Germline V lookup: CDR1 SGHAT, CDR2 FQNNGV. The CDR3 has 13 amino acids. V dropped 6 bases and J dropped 2 bases, with 9 bases sitting between them. This CDR3 reads CASSSDTTDTQYF. Written as DNA, the CDR3 is TGTGCCAGCAGTTCCGACACCACAGATACGCAGTATTTT. The variable domain in full, completed from reference TRBV11-2 and TRBJ2-3, reads EAGVAQSPRYKIIEKRQSVAFWCNPISGHATLYWYQQILGQGPKLLIQFQNNGVVDDSQLPKDRFSAERLKGVDSTLKIQPAKLEDSAVYLCASSSDTTDTQYFGPGTRLTVL.

The rearrangement joins TRBV2 to TRBJ1-3; D ambiguous. This CDR3 contains 13 residues. Germline-derived CDR1 and CDR2 are SNHLY and FYNNEI. The V end was cut by 8 bases, the J end by 0 bases, with 8 bases between. The CDR3 protein is CASSTISGNTIYF. Written as DNA, the CDR3 is TGTGCCAGCTCTACGATCTCTGGAAACACCATATATTTT.

V usage is TRBV19 and J usage is TRBJ1-4; 7 bases are shared with TRBD1. The V gene end was trimmed by 5 bases and the J gene end by 2 bases; junction bases not matched to a gene: 14. In germline, CDR1 is LNHDA, CDR2 SQIVND (reference sequence). This CDR3 has 18 amino acids. CDR3 in amino acids: CASSGRTGLTKTNEKLFF. The CDR3 DNA reads TGTGCCAGTAGTGGACGGACAGGTCTTACAAAGACTAATGAAAAACTGTTTTTT.

The chain uses TRBV4-1 and TRBJ2-2, with D possibly matching TRBD1 (5 bases). The CDR3 is 14 amino acids. Germline V lookup: CDR1 MGHRA, CDR2 YSYEKL. Trimming took off 1 base at V and 4 bases at J, with 7 bases between the two ends. CDR3 protein: CASSQAGFTGELFF. The CDR3 DNA is TGCGCCAGCAGCCAAGCAGGGTTCACCGGGGAGCTGTTTTTT.

The chain is built from TRBV28 and TRBJ1-1; no firm D call. This CDR3 is built from 16 residues. V lost 5 bases and J 0 bases, leaving 16 bases between the germline ends. CDR1 and CDR2 from the germline V gene are MDHEN and SYDVKM. The CDR3 DNA is TGTGCCAGCAGTCCCTACCCCGACGGGCTGAACACTGAAGCTTTCTTT. It is translated as CASSPYPDGLNTEAFF.

The rearrangement joins TRBV7-9 to TRBJ2-7; tentative D call: TRBD2 (5 bases). The CDR3 is 16 amino acids. V dropped 0 bases and J dropped 3 bases, with 15 bases sitting between them. Germline CDR1 reads SEHNR; CDR2 reads FQNEAQ (reference sequence). The CDR3 loop reads CASSLANGAESYEQYF. CDR3 nucleotide sequence: TGTGCCAGCAGCTTAGCGAATGGAGCGGAGAGCTACGAGCAGTACTTC.

The V and J genes are TRBV5-1 and TRBJ2-7; 8 positions agree with TRBD1. Germline CDR1 is SGHRS and CDR2 is YFSETQ. The CDR3 runs 15 residues. The V and J ends lost 0 bases and 3 bases, in that order; junction bases with no gene match: 5. As DNA, the CDR3 is TGCGCCAGCAGCTTGGATGGGACAGGTGTCTACGAGCAGTACTTC. It codes for CASSLDGTGVYEQYF.

The chain combines TRBV7-9 with TRBJ2-2, with 9 bases lining up with TRBD1. Trimming took 5 bases from V and 5 from J; bases not matched to a gene: 12. This CDR3 spans 17 amino acids. Germline CDR1 is SEHNR and CDR2 is FQNEAQ (reference sequence). CDR3 protein: CASSRTLQGARTGELFF. In nucleotides, the CDR3 is TGTGCCAGCAGCCGCACTCTACAGGGGGCGAGGACCGGGGAGCTGTTTTTT.

The sample holds one count of this clone. The chain recombines TRBV28 with TRBJ2-7, with D possibly called TRBD1 or TRBD2 (5 bases each). CDR1 is MDHEN, CDR2 SYDVKM, per germline. CDR3 size: 12 residues. The ends were cut back, 5 bases at V and 7 bases at J, with 12 bases in the middle. The CDR3 spells CASSRDRGEQYF. The CDR3 bases are TGTGCCAGCAGTAGGGACCGCGGAGAGCAGTACTTC.

The J gene is TRBJ1-2, the V gene TRBV27; 8 nucleotides line up with TRBD1. This CDR3 is 15 amino acids long. From germline, CDR1 is MNHEY and CDR2 SMNVEV (reference sequence). V trimming: 6 bases; J trimming: 3 bases; junction bases outside the gene matches: 9. This CDR3 reads CASRPQGASYYGYTF. The CDR3 region has the DNA TGTGCCAGCAGACCCCAGGGGGCATCTTACTATGGCTACACCTTC.

This clone was seen a handful of times. The gene calls are TRBV7-9 and TRBJ1-2, with D possibly being TRBD1 (6 bases). Trimming pared 3 bases from V and 4 bases from J, leaving 9 bases between. This CDR3 has 13 amino acids. In germline, CDR1 is SEHNR, CDR2 FQNEAQ (reference sequence). CDR3 nucleotides: TGTGCCAGCAGCTTCGGACAGATCTATGGCTACACCTTC. This codes for CASSFGQIYGYTF.

V gene TRBV18 combines with J gene TRBJ2-5; D remains ambiguous. The CDR3 is made up of 12 amino acids. Germline V gene sequence: CDR1 KGHSH, CDR2 LQKENI. Trimming took off 8 bases at V and 1 base at J, with 8 bases between the two ends. CDR3: CASLSPQETQYF. For the CDR3, the DNA is TGTGCCAGCCTCAGTCCCCAAGAGACCCAGTACTTC.

As DNA, the CDR3 is TGTGCCAGCAGCCTGACAGGGTCTAAGCAGCCCCAGCATTTT. It translates to CASSLTGSKQPQHF. The chain couples TRBV2 to TRBJ1-5; 7 bases match TRBD1. The CDR3 contains 14 residues. CDR1 and CDR2 (germline): SNHLY, FYNNEI. V lost 6 bases, J lost 7 bases, and 9 bases stayed unmatched. The full variable domain, rest sourced from reference TRBV2 and TRBJ1-5, is EPEVTQTPSHQVTQMGQEVILRCVPISNHLYFYWYRQILGQKVEFLVSFYNNEISEKSEIFDDQFSVERPDGSNFTLKIRSTKLEDSAMYFCASSLTGSKQPQHFGDGTRLSIL.